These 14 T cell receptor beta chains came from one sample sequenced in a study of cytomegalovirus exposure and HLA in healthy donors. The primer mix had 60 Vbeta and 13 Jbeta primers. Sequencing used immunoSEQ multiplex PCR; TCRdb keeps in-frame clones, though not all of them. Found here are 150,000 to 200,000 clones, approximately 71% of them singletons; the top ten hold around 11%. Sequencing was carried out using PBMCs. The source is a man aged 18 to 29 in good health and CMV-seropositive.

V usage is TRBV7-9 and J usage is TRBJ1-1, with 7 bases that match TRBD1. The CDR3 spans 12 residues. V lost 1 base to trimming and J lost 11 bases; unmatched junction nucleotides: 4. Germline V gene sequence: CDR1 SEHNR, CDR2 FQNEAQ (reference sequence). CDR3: CASSLEGGGAFF. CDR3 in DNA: TGTGCCAGCAGCTTAGAAGGGGGCGGGGCTTTCTTT.

CDR3 bases: TGCACCAGCACCGGGGGGTCTGTGAAGCAGTATTTT. This sequence encodes CTSTGGSVKQYF. The chain employs TRBV1 and TRBJ2-3; TRBD2, the D gene given by the table, was not confirmed from the DNA. TRBV1 is shown as a pseudogene. This CDR3 contains 12 residues.

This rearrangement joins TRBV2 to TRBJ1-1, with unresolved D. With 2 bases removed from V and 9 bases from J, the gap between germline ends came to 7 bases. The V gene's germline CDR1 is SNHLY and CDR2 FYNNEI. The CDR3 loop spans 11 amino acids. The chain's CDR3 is CASSEQAQAFF. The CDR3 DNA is TGTGCCAGCAGTGAACAGGCCCAAGCTTTCTTT.

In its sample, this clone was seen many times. Here the CDR3 DNA reads TGTGCCAGCAGCCTAGCGGGAGGTATATCCTACGAGCAGTACTTC. Protein product: CASSLAGGISYEQYF. The chain combines TRBV6-1 with TRBJ2-7; 11 bases agree with TRBD2. V was pared by 6 bases and J by 1 base, with 5 bases of the junction left unmatched. Per germline, CDR1 MNHNS and CDR2 SASEGT. CDR3 length: 15 residues.

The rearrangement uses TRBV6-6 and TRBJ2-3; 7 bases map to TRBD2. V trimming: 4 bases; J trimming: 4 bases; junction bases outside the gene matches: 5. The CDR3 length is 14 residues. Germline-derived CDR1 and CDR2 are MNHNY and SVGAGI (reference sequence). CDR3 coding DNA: TGTGCCAGCAGTTTAGTTCGGGGGGCAGATACGCAGTATTTT. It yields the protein CASSLVRGADTQYF.

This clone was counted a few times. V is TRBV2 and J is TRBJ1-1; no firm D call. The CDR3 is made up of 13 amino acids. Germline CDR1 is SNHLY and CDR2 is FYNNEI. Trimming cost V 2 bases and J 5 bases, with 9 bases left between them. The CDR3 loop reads CASSENAGTEAFF. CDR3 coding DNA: TGTGCCAGCAGTGAAAACGCGGGGACTGAAGCTTTCTTT. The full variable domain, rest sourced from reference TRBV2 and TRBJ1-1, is EPEVTQTPSHQVTQMGQEVILRCVPISNHLYFYWYRQILGQKVEFLVSFYNNEISEKSEIFDDQFSVERPDGSNFTLKIRSTKLEDSAMYFCASSENAGTEAFFGQGTRLTVV.

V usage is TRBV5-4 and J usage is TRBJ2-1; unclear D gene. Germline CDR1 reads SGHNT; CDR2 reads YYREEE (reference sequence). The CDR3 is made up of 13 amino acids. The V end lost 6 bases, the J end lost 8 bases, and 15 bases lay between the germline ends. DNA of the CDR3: TGTGCCAGCACCACCGGGTTAATGGATGAGCAGTTCTTC. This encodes CASTTGLMDEQFF.

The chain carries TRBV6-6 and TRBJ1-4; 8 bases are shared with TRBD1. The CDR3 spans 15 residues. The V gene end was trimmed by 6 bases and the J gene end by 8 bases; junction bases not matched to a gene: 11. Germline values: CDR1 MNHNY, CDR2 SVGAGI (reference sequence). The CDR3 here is CASSWGTGGREKLFF. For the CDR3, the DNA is TGTGCCAGCAGCTGGGGGACAGGCGGAAGGGAAAAACTGTTTTTT.

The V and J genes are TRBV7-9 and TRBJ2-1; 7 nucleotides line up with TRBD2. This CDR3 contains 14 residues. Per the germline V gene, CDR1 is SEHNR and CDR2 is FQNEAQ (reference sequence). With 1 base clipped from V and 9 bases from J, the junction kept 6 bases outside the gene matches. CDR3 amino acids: CASSLGTRGAEQFF. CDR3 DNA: TGTGCCAGCAGCTTAGGGACTAGAGGGGCTGAGCAGTTCTTC.

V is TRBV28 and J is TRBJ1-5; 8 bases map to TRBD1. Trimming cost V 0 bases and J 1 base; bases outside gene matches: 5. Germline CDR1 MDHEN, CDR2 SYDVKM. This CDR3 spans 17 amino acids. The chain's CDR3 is CASSLWGQGASNQPQHF. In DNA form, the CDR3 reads TGTGCCAGCAGTTTATGGGGGCAGGGGGCGAGCAATCAGCCCCAGCATTTT.

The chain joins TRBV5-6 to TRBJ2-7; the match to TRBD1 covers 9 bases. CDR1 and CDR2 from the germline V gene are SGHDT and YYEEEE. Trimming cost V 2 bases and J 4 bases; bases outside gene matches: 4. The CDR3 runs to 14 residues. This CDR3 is CASSFGTGTYEQYF. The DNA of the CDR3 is TGTGCCAGCAGCTTCGGGACAGGGACTTACGAGCAGTACTTC.

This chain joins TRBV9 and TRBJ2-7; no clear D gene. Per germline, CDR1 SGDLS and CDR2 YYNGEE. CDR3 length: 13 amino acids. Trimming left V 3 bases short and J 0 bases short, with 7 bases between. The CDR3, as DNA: TGTGCCAGCAGCGCACAACCCTCCTACGAGCAGTACTTC. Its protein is CASSAQPSYEQYF.

The CDR3 sequence: CASSPSRSGLAESSYEQYF. The CDR3 bases are TGCGCCAGCAGCCCATCCAGATCGGGACTAGCGGAAAGCTCCTACGAGCAGTACTTC. The chain links TRBV5-1 to TRBJ2-7, with 11 bases lining up with TRBD2. This CDR3 region has 19 residues. V gave up 4 bases and J gave up 0 bases; unmatched junction bases: 15. Germline CDR1 is SGHRS and CDR2 is YFSETQ. The variable domain in full, completed from reference TRBV5-1 and TRBJ2-7, reads KAGVTQTPRYLIKTRGQQVTLSCSPISGHRSVSWYQQTPGQGLQFLFEYFSETQRNKGNFPGRFSGRQFSNSRSEMNVSTLELGDSALYLCASSPSRSGLAESSYEQYFGPGTRLTVT.

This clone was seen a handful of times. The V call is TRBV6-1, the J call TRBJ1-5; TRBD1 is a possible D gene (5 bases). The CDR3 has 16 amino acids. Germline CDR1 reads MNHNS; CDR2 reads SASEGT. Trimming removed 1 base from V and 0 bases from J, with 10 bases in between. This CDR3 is CASSEGRGYSNQPQHF. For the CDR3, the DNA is TGTGCCAGCAGTGAAGGGAGGGGTTATAGCAATCAGCCCCAGCATTTT.